A selection of T cell receptor beta chains follows, all from one sample in a study of blood T cell repertoires in COVID-19. Clones were sequenced by immunoSEQ multiplex PCR, and TCRdb holds only the in-frame ones, with some missing. The sample lists around 56,000 clones; around 87% were seen once. Sequencing used peripheral blood. The receptors shown here come from a man aged 60-69 years with active or convalescent COVID-19. Both conserved end residues are part of each CDR3. Each record gives: J gene, D gene, V gene, clone size, CDR3 DNA, CDR3 protein. The D gene is left open where the match is weak. Clone size is shown for a subset of rows, as once, few, many or a class of expanded clone.

>TRBJ2-1|TRBD2|TRBV4-1|.
TGCGCCAGCAGCCAAGATCTCATTCGCGGGACTAGCGGGAGGGCCTACAATGAGCAGTTCTTC
CASSQDLIRGTSGRAYNEQFF
>TRBJ1-5|.|TRBV6-6|.
TGTGCCAGCAACCCCGACAGAAGAAATCAGCCCCAGCATTTT
CASNPDRRNQPQHF
>TRBJ2-5|TRBD2|TRBV15|once
TGTGCCACCAGCAGACCTACGGGACTAGGAGTAGAGACCCAGTACTTC
CATSRPTGLGVETQYF
>TRBJ1-5|TRBD1|TRBV5-1|once
TGCGCCAGCAGCTTGGGGCTAACAGGGGATCGGCATTTT
CASSLGLTGDRHF
>TRBJ1-2|.|TRBV6-5|.
TGTGCCAGCAGACCAGGGGAAACGGGAGGCTACACCTTC
CASRPGETGGYTF
>TRBJ2-1|.|TRBV6-2/TRBV6-3|.
TGTGCCAGCAGTTACTCCGTACAGGGTTGGCATGAGCAGTTCTTC
CASSYSVQGWHEQFF
>TRBJ2-3|TRBD2|TRBV9|once
TGTGCCAGCAGCATTAGCGGGAGGGGAGCAGATACGCAGTATTTT
CASSISGRGADTQYF
>TRBJ1-1|TRBD1|TRBV5-1|.
TGCGCCAGCAGCTTTCGACAGGGTAACACTGAAGCTTTCTTT
CASSFRQGNTEAFF
>TRBJ2-1|.|TRBV4-1|once
TGCGCCAGCAGCCACCTCACAGGGTGGGGGAATGAGCAGTTCTTC
CASSHLTGWGNEQFF
>TRBJ2-3|.|TRBV27|few
TGTGCCAGCAGTTCTCGGGGCCAGGGGGAGGCAGATACGCAGTATTTT
CASSSRGQGEADTQYF
>TRBJ2-7|.|TRBV4-3|.
TGCGCCAGCAGCCAAGGGCCGGGGGGCAGGGTCTACGAGCAGTACTTC
CASSQGPGGRVYEQYF
>TRBJ2-5|TRBD2|TRBV27|.
TGTGCCAGCAGTTTAGAGGCTAGCGGATCCCAGGAAACCCAGTACTTC
CASSLEASGSQETQYF
>TRBJ2-7|TRBD2|TRBV19|few
TGTGCCAGTTCGTGGACTAGCAGCTACGAGCAGTACTTC
CASSWTSSYEQYF
>TRBJ1-2|TRBD1|TRBV10-1|.
TGCGCCAACTACAAAAAACAGGGGGCCAGGGATGGCTACACCTTC
CANYKKQGARDGYTF
>TRBJ1-2|TRBD1|TRBV24-1|.
TGTGCCACCAGTGATCGGGACAGCAGCTATGGCTACACCTTC
CATSDRDSSYGYTF
>TRBJ2-1|.|TRBV10-3|.
TGTGCCATCACTCCCGATAGCCCCAATGAGCAGTTCTTC
CAITPDSPNEQFF
>TRBJ1-1|TRBD1|TRBV3-1/TRBV3-2|.
TGTGCCAGCAGCCAAAGAGGACAGGAGAACACTGAAGCTTTCTTT
CASSQRGQENTEAFF
>TRBJ2-3|TRBD1|TRBV24-1|.
TGTGCCACCAGGGGGGCAGGGGGAAGGGTAGATACGCAGTATTTT
CATRGAGGRVDTQYF
>TRBJ1-1|.|TRBV5-1|.
TGCGCCAGCAGCTTGGTGGTGGCGGGGGGGACTGAAGCTTTCTTT
CASSLVVAGGTEAFF
>TRBJ2-1|TRBD2|TRBV18|.
TGTGCCAGCTCACCGGGACTAGACAATGAGCAGTTCTTC
CASSPGLDNEQFF